This T cell receptor beta chain is from a study of a mutant IDH1 vaccine in newly diagnosed glioma. Study context: Before enrollment, patients got radiotherapy alone, temozolomide alone, or mostly the combination. V12 occurred at week 35 and V13 at week 47.

In the case of this clone: Its specificity is not known.

The time point was: week 47, end of study. It was 300 ug of mutant IDH1 20-mer peptide that made up each vaccine dose, given with topical imiquimod. Diagnosis in the donors showed new WHO grade 3 or 4 astrocytomas that were IDH1-mutant and ATRX-lost. Libraries were prepared by immunoSEQ multiplex PCR; TCRdb keeps only in-frame clonotypes and omits some of them. The sample has around 94,000 clones, 89% seen once; the top ten hold 0.77%. The germline V gene encodes CDR1 SQVTM and CDR2 ANQGSEA. The CDR3 has 12 amino acids. The germline V and J ends were trimmed by 6 bases and 5 bases, with 14 bases remaining between them.

This clonotype was obtained from a woman between 45 and 60 years old with glioma. The sequenced sample was PBMCs, obtained from a glioma patient whose treatment included an IDH1 peptide vaccine. The gene calls are TRBV29-1 and TRBJ2-7; possibly TRBD2 for D (6 bases). The CDR3 DNA is TGCAGCGTAGACGGGAGCGGCCACGAGCAGTACTTC. Encoded protein: CSVDGSGHEQYF.